The T cell receptor beta chain described here comes from a study of CD8+ T cells in alopecia areata (dated by TCRdb to 2016 to 2019). In the study overall: The treated patients, all with moderate-to-severe alopecia areata, were enrolled in an open-label pilot trial of oral tofacitinib given at 5 to 10 mg twice daily. TCRbeta CDR3 regions were amplified by immunoSEQ multiplex PCR using 35 Vbeta forward and 13 Jbeta reverse primers. In humans, TCRbeta sequencing was performed on scalp tissue and on sorted CD4+ and CD8+ peripheral blood T cells from healthy controls and from patients with patchy or totalis/universalis alopecia areata. Clonality in the scalp was compared among normal scalp (n=4), patchy alopecia areata scalp (n=8), and alopecia totalis/universalis scalp (n=8). The RNA source kit depended on sample type: the PAXgene miRNA kit for fixed scalp, the miRNeasy kit for PBMCs, and the RNeasy kit for mouse skin. Tofacitinib was administered for 6 to 18 months, and 6 months of follow-up off drug were then conducted to assess delayed response and recurrence. To study T cell clonal expansion in alopecia areata, the researchers applied high-throughput TCRbeta sequencing to both the C3H/HeJ mouse model and human patients. Tofacitinib-treated patients had biopsies at baseline and at 4 and 24 weeks of treatment, with a later scalp biopsy in several patients. General findings and caveats noted by the study authors: TCR sequences shared between patients were less clear than in mice, possibly partly because of HLA diversity in the patient population. Unlike mouse skin, where gammadelta T cells dominate, normal human skin contains resident alphabeta T cells that get sequenced too, which complicates analysis of the scalp TCR repertoire. Lesional scalp, especially in alopecia totalis/universalis, showed higher clonality and more expanded CD8+ clones than normal scalp, suggesting antigenic drive.

CDR3 length: 15 amino acids, cysteine to phenylalanine. Just the 45-base CDR3 DNA is kept, in frame starting at base 1. Via the germline V gene, CDR1 is SGHVS and CDR2 FNYEAQ. V lost 5 bases and J lost 1 base; the stretch between them is 12 bases long. The library relied on the immunoSEQ multiplex PCR assay. To provide template for TCR sequencing, every sample had RNA extracted and reverse transcribed into cDNA. SuperScript III was used for first-strand cDNA synthesis, primed with a 2:1 mix of oligo-dT and random hexamers. A synthetic immune receptor repertoire was used to assess amplification bias, and residual bias was removed computationally. The source study handled its data this way. Raw reads were preprocessed to remove errors, and CDR3 was defined according to IMGT conventions as the region from the conserved cysteine to phenylalanine. Clonality was computed by normalizing Shannon entropy by log2 of the number of productive unique TCRs and subtracting the result from 1. Whether scalp clones were CD4 or CD8 was inferred by matching scalp TCRbeta sequences against CD4 and CD8 repertoires sorted from blood. Sourced from immuneACCESS, this table was stored by TCRdb with only in-frame sequences that have V and J called. A share of the clones is absent; for the studies checked, an unresolved V gene accounts for under half, and the remainder has no known explanation. The V and J calls and clone size were taken over from that table, and D and trimming were inferred from the DNA. Counted in this sample were roughly 130,000 clones; 58% of them appeared once. The ten largest clones add up to less than 5.5% of the sample.

In the case of this clone: Its antigen has not been determined. One base away there is no much larger clone; base qualities are not given.

The sample's time point label is to be understood as: baseline before oral tofacitinib. Lesional scalp punch biopsies and peripheral blood were obtained from alopecia areata patients. PBMCs were separated by density centrifugation and stained for CD3, CD4 and CD8, after which CD4+ and CD8+ T cells were sorted on a FACSAria. This receptor was identified in a human donor with alopecia areata. The V and J segments used are TRBV7-6 and TRBJ1-5; the D gene is not confidently resolved. The sample was CD4+ T cells sorted from blood, taken at week 0. The CDR3 protein: CASSATGRSNQPQHF. Here is the DNA: TGTGCCAGCAGCGCCACGGGTCGGAGCAATCAGCCCCAGCATTTT.